Listed here are 15 T cell receptor beta chains from one sample, sequenced in a study of blood T cell repertoires in COVID-19. The repertoire was sequenced with immunoSEQ multiplex PCR; TCRdb's copy has only in-frame clones and lacks some. In the table there are more than 150,000 clones, roughly three quarters of which are singletons. The sample consisted of peripheral blood. The receptors shown here come from a man in his 60s with active or convalescent COVID-19.

This chain connects TRBV7-9 to TRBJ2-5, with a weak D call TRBD1 (6 bases). The V gene lost 0 bases and the J gene lost 5 bases, with 10 bases spanning the gap. The CDR3 is 14 residues long. CDR1 and CDR2 (germline): SEHNR, FQNEAQ (reference sequence). DNA of the CDR3: TGTGCCAGCAGCTTAGCGGGGGCGGCGGAGACCCAGTACTTC. This encodes CASSLAGAAETQYF.

V is TRBV7-2 and J is TRBJ1-4, with a weak D call TRBD1 (5 bases). V shed 5 bases and J shed 3 bases, with 7 bases lying between them. Germline CDR1 SGHTA, CDR2 FQGNSA. The CDR3 contains 13 residues. In DNA, the CDR3 is TGTGCCAGCAGCCGACAGCCTAATGAAAAACTGTTTTTT. The encoded protein is CASSRQPNEKLFF.

The chain recombines TRBV4-3 with TRBJ2-2; 7 bases line up with TRBD1. With 3 bases clipped from V and 6 bases from J, the junction kept 13 bases outside the gene matches. This CDR3 has 17 residues. The germline CDR1 and CDR2 sequences are LGHNA and YSLEER. CDR3 nucleotides: TGCGCCAGCAGCCAGTTTCTCAACCGGGACAGCCCCGGGGAGCTGTTTTTT. It specifies CASSQFLNRDSPGELFF.

The chain carries TRBV5-4 and TRBJ2-2; 13 bases match TRBD2. Trimming cost V 2 bases and J 8 bases; bases outside gene matches: 6. The CDR3 contains 16 residues. In germline, CDR1 is SGHNT, CDR2 YYREEE (reference sequence). The CDR3 sequence is CASSLTRLAGGGELFF. The CDR3 DNA follows: TGTGCCAGCAGCTTAACCCGACTAGCGGGAGGAGGGGAGCTGTTTTTT.

CDR3 sequence: CASSPRAGTTNSPLHF. CDR3 in DNA: TGTGCCAGCTCACCGAGAGCCGGGACAACTAATTCACCCCTCCACTTT. This sequence joins TRBV18 and TRBJ1-6, with D tentatively TRBD1 (6 bases). Germline loops: CDR1 KGHSH, CDR2 LQKENI. V lost 3 bases and J lost 6, with 15 bases in between. The CDR3 runs 16 residues. The variable domain in full, completed from reference TRBV18 and TRBJ1-6, reads NAGVMQNPRHLVRRRGQEARLRCSPMKGHSHVYWYRQLPEEGLKFMVYLQKENIIDESGMPKERFSAEFPKEGPSILRIQQVVRGDSAAYFCASSPRAGTTNSPLHFGNGTRLTVT.

This clone was observed a handful of times. This rearrangement joins TRBV7-2 to TRBJ2-6; the match to TRBD2 covers 8 bases. Germline-derived CDR1 and CDR2 are SGHTA and FQGNSA. V lost 5 bases and J lost 0; bases outside the gene matches: 6. The CDR3 has 17 amino acids. The CDR3 here is CASSTRGGPSGANVLTF. CDR3 nucleotide sequence: TGTGCCAGCAGCACCCGGGGGGGTCCCTCTGGGGCCAACGTCCTGACTTTC. The complete variable domain, with remaining parts taken from reference TRBV7-2 and TRBJ2-6, reads GAGVSQSPSNKVTEKGKDVELRCDPISGHTALYWYRQSLGQGLEFLIYFQGNSAPDKSGLPSDRFSAERTGGSVSTLTIQRTQQEDSAVYLCASSTRGGPSGANVLTFGAGSRLTVL.

CDR3 DNA: TGTGCCAGCAGCTATCGGACACCTAGCACAGATACGCAGTATTTT. It codes for CASSYRTPSTDTQYF. This rearrangement joins TRBV7-2 to TRBJ2-3, with a weak D call TRBD1 (5 bases). Germline CDR1 reads SGHTA; CDR2 reads FQGNSA. This CDR3 is built from 15 residues. With 4 bases removed from V and 0 bases from J, the gap between germline ends came to 11 bases.

The chain couples TRBV27 to TRBJ2-3; TRBD1 might be the D (6 bases). CDR1 is MNHEY, CDR2 SMNVEV, per germline (reference sequence). V was cut by 5 bases and J by 5 bases, with 8 bases left in between. The CDR3 sequence is 12 residues long. The CDR3 sequence is CASSNREDTQYF. CDR3 DNA: TGTGCCAGCAGTAACAGGGAAGATACGCAGTATTTT.

The J gene is TRBJ1-6, the V gene TRBV7-2; D is undetermined. With 5 bases removed from V and 0 bases from J, the gap between germline ends came to 17 bases. This CDR3 is 18 amino acids long. Germline V gene data show CDR1 as SGHTA and CDR2 as FQGNSA. The CDR3 sequence: CASSRRTSPSSYNSPLHF. CDR3 nucleotides: TGTGCCAGCAGCCGTCGAACGTCTCCTAGCTCCTATAATTCACCCCTCCACTTT.

V usage is TRBV19 and J usage is TRBJ2-7, with 15 bases that match TRBD2. After removal of 4 bases from V and 4 bases from J, the junction contained 5 bases not matched to a gene. This CDR3 comprises 16 residues. From germline, CDR1 is LNHDA and CDR2 SQIVND (reference sequence). CDR3 DNA: TGTGCCAGTAGTACGGGACTAGCGGGAGGCTCTTACGAGCAGTACTTC. Its translation is CASSTGLAGGSYEQYF.

The chain links TRBV7-9 to TRBJ1-1, with no clear D. In germline, CDR1 is SEHNR, CDR2 FQNEAQ (reference sequence). The germline V and J ends were trimmed by 5 bases and 1 base, with 11 bases remaining between them. CDR3 size: 14 residues. CDR3 protein: CASSLNAGNTEAFF. The DNA of the CDR3 is TGTGCCAGCAGCCTTAATGCGGGGAACACTGAAGCTTTCTTT.

The chain has TRBV6-5 and TRBJ2-2; no firm D call. This CDR3 spans 13 amino acids. V gave up 8 bases and J gave up 2 bases, with 9 bases separating them. From germline, CDR1 is MNHEY and CDR2 SVGAGI. The DNA for the CDR3 is TGTGCCAGCGCGCCGGGTAACACCGGGGAGCTGTTTTTT. Amino acids: CASAPGNTGELFF.

This clone has only a few counts. The rearrangement uses TRBV5-4 and TRBJ1-2; the D is unclear. V shed 4 bases and J shed 1 base, with 5 bases lying between them. Germline V CDR1 and CDR2: SGHNT, YYREEE (reference sequence). This CDR3 has 12 amino acids. CDR3 nucleotide sequence: TGTGCCAGCAGCCCCGGTAACTATGGCTACACCTTC. Translation gives CASSPGNYGYTF.

V usage is TRBV12-3 or TRBV12-4 and J usage is TRBJ2-7; D possibly corresponds to TRBD1 (5 bases). The CDR3 contains 13 residues. Trimming removed 3 bases at V and 2 bases at J, with 8 bases between. The CDR3 DNA reads as TGTGCCAGCAGTTTGTCCAGGGCCTACGAGCAGTACTTC. It specifies CASSLSRAYEQYF.

The chain employs TRBV2 and TRBJ2-5; D unclear. Trimming left V 3 bases short and J 5 bases short, with 7 bases between. This CDR3 has 12 amino acids. Germline V CDR1 and CDR2: SNHLY, FYNNEI. CDR3 nucleotides: TGTGCCAGCAGTGAGATTCGGGAGACCCAGTACTTC. It specifies CASSEIRETQYF.